Here is one T cell receptor (beta chain) with its context. The sample originates from a study of blood T cell repertoires in COVID-19. Original processing methods: Reference gene primers were amplified, and this amplification served to estimate nucleated cell counts. Generated by immunoSEQ multiplex PCR, the TCRdb table keeps only in-frame clones and is missing some. V and J calls and clone size are given by that table; D and trimming were obtained from the DNA. The sample has approximately 300,000 clones, about 89% seen once; the top ten hold 4.5% to 6.5%. The source of this sequence is a man in his 60s who had recovered from COVID-19. The specimen was PBMCs or T cells enriched from blood (not recorded which).

CDR3 nucleotides: TGTGCCAGCAGCAATACAGGGAATCAGCCCCAGCATTTT. This codes for CASSNTGNQPQHF. The chain carries TRBV27 and TRBJ1-5, with D maybe TRBD1 (6 bases). This CDR3 has 13 residues. Deletions cut 6 bases from V and 4 bases from J, with 10 bases between. The germline V gene has CDR1 MNHEY and CDR2 SMNVEV (reference sequence).